This is a list of T cell receptor beta chains from one sample in a study of shared clonotypes between healthy human individuals. Libraries were prepared by immunoSEQ multiplex PCR; TCRdb keeps only in-frame clonotypes and omits some of them. The sample has about 1,900,000 clones, roughly 95% seen once; the top ten hold 1% to 1.5%. Sequencing was done on a sample of naive CD8+ T cells sorted from blood. Receptor source: a man between 18 and 29 years old in good health. The CDR3 runs from the conserved cysteine through the conserved F or W. Each record gives: clone size, D gene, J gene, V gene, CDR3 DNA, CDR3 protein. A D gene is named only where the DNA matches it firmly. Expanded clones are given a class, and other clones once, few, many or no size at all.

>-|TRBD1|TRBJ1-1|TRBV6-5
TGTGCCAGCAGTTCTACAGGGGAACCCGAAGCTTTCTTT
CASSSTGEPEAFF
>-|TRBD1|TRBJ1-1|TRBV4-1
TGCGCCAGCAGCCTCGGGACAGCCGAAGCTTTCTTT
CASSLGTAEAFF
>-|TRBD1|TRBJ2-1|TRBV5-8
TGTGCCAGCAGCTCGGGACAGGGGGTGGAATATGAGCAGTTCTTC
CASSSGQGVEYEQFF
>-|-|TRBJ1-4|TRBV25-1
TGTGCCAGCAGTCGTGGGGGTGAACTAGAAAAACTGTTTTTT
CASSRGGELEKLFF
>-|-|TRBJ1-5|TRBV5-8
TGTGCCAGCAGCTTGGGGGACGGTCAGCCCCAGCATTTT
CASSLGDGQPQHF
>-|-|TRBJ2-5|TRBV4-1
TGCGCCAGCAGCCAAGAAACAGCCACCCTTCAAGAGACCCAGTACTTC
CASSQETATLQETQYF
>-|TRBD1|TRBJ2-2|TRBV2
TGTGCCAGCAGTGCTGGGACAGAAGACACCGGGGAGCTGTTTTTT
CASSAGTEDTGELFF
>-|TRBD1|TRBJ1-2|TRBV6-1
TGTGCCAGCAGTGAAGAGGGACAGGGCCTCTATGGCTACACCTTC
CASSEEGQGLYGYTF
>-|-|TRBJ1-1|TRBV27
TGTGCCAGCAGTTTATCGAGAGCAGAGTCAGCTTTCTTT
CASSLSRAESAFF
>-|-|TRBJ2-1|TRBV7-9
TGTGCCAGCAGCTTAAGACCTCCTGATGAGCAGTTCTTC
CASSLRPPDEQFF
>-|-|TRBJ1-2|TRBV5-6
TGTGCCAGCAGCGATGGGACCTATGCTAACTATGGCTACACCTTC
CASSDGTYANYGYTF
>-|TRBD1|TRBJ2-3|TRBV5-4
TGTGCCAGCAGCTCCGGGGACAGGGGTAGCACAGATACGCAGTATTTT
CASSSGDRGSTDTQYF
>-|TRBD2|TRBJ2-1|TRBV2
TGTGCCAGCAGTGAAGGGACTAGCGGGGTCAGCTCCTACAATGAGCAGTTCTTC
CASSEGTSGVSSYNEQFF
>-|TRBD2|TRBJ2-2|TRBV9
TGTGCCAGCAGCCTAGCGGGGGGAGGCGGGGAGCTGTTTTTT
CASSLAGGGGELFF
>-|TRBD1|TRBJ1-2|TRBV13
TGTGCCAGCAGTCAGGGGGCGAGGGGCTACACCTTC
CASSQGARGYTF
>-|-|TRBJ2-1|TRBV5-4
TGTGCCAGCAGCTTGGAAGGGTGGGGGCAGGTGAAAAATGAGCAGTTCTTC
CASSLEGWGQVKNEQFF
>-|TRBD1|TRBJ1-4|TRBV2
TGTGCCAGCGGACGGACAGGGAATACTCCGGAAGAAAAACTGTTTTTT
CASGRTGNTPEEKLFF
>-|-|TRBJ2-1|TRBV4-3
TGCGCCAGCAGCCCAAGGGGTAGAGTTGAGCAGTTCTTC
CASSPRGRVEQFF
>-|-|TRBJ2-3|TRBV9
TGTGCCAGCAGCGTCTTCCGGGACACAGATACGCAGTATTTT
CASSVFRDTDTQYF
>-|-|TRBJ2-3|TRBV7-9
TGTGCCAGCAGCCCGGACAGAGATACGCAGTATTTT
CASSPDRDTQYF
>-|TRBD2|TRBJ2-1|TRBV13
TGTGCCAGCAGCACACGGACTAGCCCCCATGAGTTCTTC
CASSTRTSPHEFF
>-|TRBD2|TRBJ2-1|TRBV7-9
TGTGCCAGCAGCTCCGAACTAGCGGAAGGCTATGAGCAGTTCTTC
CASSSELAEGYEQFF
>-|-|TRBJ2-7|TRBV5-1
TGCGCCAGCAGCTTTGCCTCACCCTACGAGCAGTACTTC
CASSFASPYEQYF
>-|-|TRBJ1-1|TRBV4-1
TGCGCCAGCAGCCAAGATCGGACAGCCGAAGCTTTCTTT
CASSQDRTAEAFF
>-|TRBD1|TRBJ1-6|TRBV6-5
TGTGCCAGCAGTTACGACGGGACAGGGAATAATTCACCCCTCCACTTT
CASSYDGTGNNSPLHF
>-|TRBD2|TRBJ2-2|TRBV5-6
TGTGCCAGCAGCGCTGTTAGCGGGAGAGCTTCCGGGGAGCTGTTTTTT
CASSAVSGRASGELFF
>-|TRBD1|TRBJ1-5|TRBV27
TGTGCCAGCAGCCAAGGGGACAGTTTTTCTCAGCCCCAGCATTTT
CASSQGDSFSQPQHF
>-|-|TRBJ1-1|TRBV13
TGTGCCAGCAGCTTAGCGGGCGAGTCGGACACTGAAGCTTTCTTT
CASSLAGESDTEAFF
>-|-|TRBJ2-3|TRBV13
TGTGCCAGCAGCTTAGTAGGGTCAGATACGCAGTATTTT
CASSLVGSDTQYF
>few|-|TRBJ2-7|TRBV6-1
TGTGCCAGCAGGGATATTCTAACGGATTCCTACGAGCAGTACTTC
CASRDILTDSYEQYF
>-|TRBD2|TRBJ2-5|TRBV11-3
TGTGCCAGCAGCAGCGGGGTGGAAGAGACCCAGTACTTC
CASSSGVEETQYF
>-|TRBD2|TRBJ2-7|TRBV7-9
TGTGCCAGCGGAAGCGGGAGGGAGTACGAGCAGTACTTC
CASGSGREYEQYF
>-|-|TRBJ2-7|TRBV9
TGTGCCAGCAGTGCCTTTTCCGAGCAGTACTTC
CASSAFSEQYF
>-|-|TRBJ2-1|TRBV19
TGTGCCAGTAGTATAGTAGGGGGATACAATGAGCAGTTCTTC
CASSIVGGYNEQFF
>-|-|TRBJ2-5|TRBV5-6
TGTGCCAGCAGCGGGGGGACGCAGGGCCACCAAGAGACCCAGTACTTC
CASSGGTQGHQETQYF
>-|TRBD2|TRBJ2-1|TRBV7-9
TGTGCCAGCAGCCTATCCAGCGGGAGGGCAGGGAATGAGCAGTTCTTC
CASSLSSGRAGNEQFF
>-|-|TRBJ2-2|TRBV27
TGTGCCAGCAGTGAACTAAGCCCCGGGGAGCTGTTTTTT
CASSELSPGELFF
>-|-|TRBJ2-1|TRBV27
TGTGCCAGCAGCCGAATCGAGGGTAATGAGCAGTTCTTC
CASSRIEGNEQFF
>-|TRBD1|TRBJ2-7|TRBV5-1
TGCGCCAGTCGACAGGGGGGAACCTACGAGCAGTACTTC
CASRQGGTYEQYF
>-|-|TRBJ2-1|TRBV19
TGTGCCAGTAGTATAGATTGGTACAATGAGCAGTTCTTC
CASSIDWYNEQFF
>-|-|TRBJ2-5|TRBV14
TGTGCCAGCAGCCAAGAGCCAGGGTGGGAGACCCAGTACTTC
CASSQEPGWETQYF
>-|-|TRBJ1-4|TRBV6-6
TGTGCCAGCAACTTATGGGGCGGGGAAAAACTGTTTTTT
CASNLWGGEKLFF
>-|-|TRBJ1-2|TRBV4-1
TGCGCCAGCAGCCAAGCGATAGGGAGCGGCTACACCTTC
CASSQAIGSGYTF
>-|-|TRBJ1-1|TRBV6-5
TGTGCCAGCAGTTACTACGCTGACGCGAACACTGAAGCTTTCTTT
CASSYYADANTEAFF
>once|-|TRBJ2-7|TRBV27
TGTGCCAGCAGTTTCAGGTGGGGCTACGAGCAGTACTTC
CASSFRWGYEQYF